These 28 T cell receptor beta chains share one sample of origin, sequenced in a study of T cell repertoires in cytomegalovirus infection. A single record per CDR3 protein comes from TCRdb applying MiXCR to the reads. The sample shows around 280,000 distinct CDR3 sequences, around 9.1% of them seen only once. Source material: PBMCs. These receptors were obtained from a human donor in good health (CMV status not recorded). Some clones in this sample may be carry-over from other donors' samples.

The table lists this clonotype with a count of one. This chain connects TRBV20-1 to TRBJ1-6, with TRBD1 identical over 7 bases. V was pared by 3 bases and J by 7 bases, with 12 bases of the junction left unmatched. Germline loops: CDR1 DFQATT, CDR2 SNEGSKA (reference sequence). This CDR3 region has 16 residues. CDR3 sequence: CSARAGQASINSPLHF. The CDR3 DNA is TGCAGTGCTAGGGCCGGACAGGCTTCAATCAATTCACCCCTCCACTTT.

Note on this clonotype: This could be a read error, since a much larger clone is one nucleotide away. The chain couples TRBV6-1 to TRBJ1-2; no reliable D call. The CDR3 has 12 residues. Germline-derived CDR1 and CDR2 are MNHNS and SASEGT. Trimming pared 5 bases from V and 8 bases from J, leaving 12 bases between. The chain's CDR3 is CASSIGRVGYTF. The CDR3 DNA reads TGTGCCAGCAGTATTGGCCGGGTCGGCTACACCTTC.

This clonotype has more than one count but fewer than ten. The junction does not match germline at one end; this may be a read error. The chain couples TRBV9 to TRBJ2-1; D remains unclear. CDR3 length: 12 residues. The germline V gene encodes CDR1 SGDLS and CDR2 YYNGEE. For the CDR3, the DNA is TGTGCCAGCGGAATCTCCAACAATGAGCAGTTCTTC. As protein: CASGISNNEQFF.

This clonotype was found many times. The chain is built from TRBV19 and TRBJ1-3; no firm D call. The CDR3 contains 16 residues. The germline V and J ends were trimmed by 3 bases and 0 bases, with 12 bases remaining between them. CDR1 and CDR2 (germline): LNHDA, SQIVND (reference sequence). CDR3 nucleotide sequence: TGTGCCAGTAGTATTAACGCCGCCTCCTCTGGAAACACCATATATTTT. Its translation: CASSINAASSGNTIYF. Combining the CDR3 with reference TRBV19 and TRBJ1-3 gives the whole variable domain DGGITQSPKYLFRKEGQNVTLSCEQNLNHDAMYWYRQDPGQGLRLIYYSQIVNDFQKGDIAEGYSVSREKKESFPLTVTSAQKNPTAFYLCASSINAASSGNTIYFGEGSWLTVV.

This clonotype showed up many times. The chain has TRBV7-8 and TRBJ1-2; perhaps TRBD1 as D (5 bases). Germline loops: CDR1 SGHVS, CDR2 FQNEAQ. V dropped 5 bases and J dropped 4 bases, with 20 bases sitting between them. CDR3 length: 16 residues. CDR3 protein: CASSRLGRIGVYGYTF. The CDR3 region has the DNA TGTGCCAGCAGCCGGTTGGGGCGGATAGGGGTCTATGGCTACACCTTC.

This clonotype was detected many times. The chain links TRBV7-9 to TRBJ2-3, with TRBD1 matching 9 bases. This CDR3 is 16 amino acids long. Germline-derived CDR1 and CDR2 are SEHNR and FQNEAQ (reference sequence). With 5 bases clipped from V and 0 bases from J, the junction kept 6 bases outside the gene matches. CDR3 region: CASSGYRGLSTDTQYF. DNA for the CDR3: TGTGCCAGCAGCGGCTACAGGGGGCTTAGCACAGATACGCAGTATTTT. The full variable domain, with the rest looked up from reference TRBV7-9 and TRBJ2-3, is DTGVSQNPRHKITKRGQNVTFRCDPISEHNRLYWYRQTLGQGPEFLTYFQNEAQLEKSRLLSDRFSAERPKGSFSTLEIQRTEQGDSAMYLCASSGYRGLSTDTQYFGPGTRLTVL.

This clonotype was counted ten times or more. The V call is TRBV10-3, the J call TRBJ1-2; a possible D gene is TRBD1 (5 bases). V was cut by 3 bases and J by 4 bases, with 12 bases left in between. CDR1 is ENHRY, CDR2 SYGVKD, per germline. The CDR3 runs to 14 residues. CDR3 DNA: TGTGCCATCAGTGACGAGGGGCTGGGCTATGGCTACACCTTC. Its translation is CAISDEGLGYGYTF.

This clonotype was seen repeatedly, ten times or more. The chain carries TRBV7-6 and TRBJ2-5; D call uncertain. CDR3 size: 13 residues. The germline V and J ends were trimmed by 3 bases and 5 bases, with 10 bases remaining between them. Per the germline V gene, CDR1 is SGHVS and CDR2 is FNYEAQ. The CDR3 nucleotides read TGTGCCAGCAGCTTGTGGAGTTACGAGACCCAGTACTTC. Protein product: CASSLWSYETQYF.

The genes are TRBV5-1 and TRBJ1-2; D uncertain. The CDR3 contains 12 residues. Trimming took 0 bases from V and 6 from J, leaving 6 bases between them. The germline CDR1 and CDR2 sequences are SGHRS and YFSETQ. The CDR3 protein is CASSLERNGYTF. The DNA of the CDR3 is TGCGCCAGCAGCTTGGAGAGAAATGGCTACACCTTC.

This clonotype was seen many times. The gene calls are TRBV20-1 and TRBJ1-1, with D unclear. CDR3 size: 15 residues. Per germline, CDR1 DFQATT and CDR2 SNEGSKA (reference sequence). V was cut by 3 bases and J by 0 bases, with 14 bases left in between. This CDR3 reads CSASYRTIMNTEAFF. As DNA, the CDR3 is TGCAGTGCTAGTTACAGAACGATCATGAACACTGAAGCTTTCTTT.

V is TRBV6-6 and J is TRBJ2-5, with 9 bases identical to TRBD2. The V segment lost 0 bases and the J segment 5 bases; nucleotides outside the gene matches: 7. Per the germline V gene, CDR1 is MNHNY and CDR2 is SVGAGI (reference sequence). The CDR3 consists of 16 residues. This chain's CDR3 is CASSYSRGGGAETQYF. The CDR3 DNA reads TGTGCCAGCAGTTACTCGAGAGGCGGGGGGGCGGAGACCCAGTACTTC.

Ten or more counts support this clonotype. The CDR3 sequence is CAISQTGTAGELFF. CDR3 DNA: TGTGCCATCAGCCAGACAGGGACTGCCGGGGAGCTGTTTTTT. The chain is built from TRBV10-3 and TRBJ2-2; perhaps TRBD1 as D (7 bases). V was pared by 6 bases and J by 6 bases, with 14 bases between. The V gene's germline CDR1 is ENHRY and CDR2 SYGVKD. The CDR3 totals 14 residues.

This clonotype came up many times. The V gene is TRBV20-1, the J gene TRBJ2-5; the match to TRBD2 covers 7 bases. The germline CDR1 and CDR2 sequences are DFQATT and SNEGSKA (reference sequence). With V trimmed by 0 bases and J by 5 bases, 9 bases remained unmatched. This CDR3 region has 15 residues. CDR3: CSARDPRAGRETQYF. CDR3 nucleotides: TGCAGTGCTAGAGATCCCCGGGCCGGGAGGGAGACCCAGTACTTC.

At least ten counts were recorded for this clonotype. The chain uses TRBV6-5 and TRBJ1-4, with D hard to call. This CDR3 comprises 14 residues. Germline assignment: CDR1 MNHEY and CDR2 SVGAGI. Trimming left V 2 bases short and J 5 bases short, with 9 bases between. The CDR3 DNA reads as TGTGCCAGCAGTTACATGGCCAGCAATGAAAAACTGTTTTTT. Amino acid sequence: CASSYMASNEKLFF.

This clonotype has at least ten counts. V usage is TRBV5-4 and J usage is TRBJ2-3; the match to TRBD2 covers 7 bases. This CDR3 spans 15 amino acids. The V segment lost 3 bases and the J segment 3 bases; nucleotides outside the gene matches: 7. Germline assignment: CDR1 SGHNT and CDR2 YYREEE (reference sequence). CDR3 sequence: CASSSGGWRTDTQYF. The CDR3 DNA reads TGTGCCAGCAGCTCCGGGGGGTGGAGGACAGATACGCAGTATTTT.

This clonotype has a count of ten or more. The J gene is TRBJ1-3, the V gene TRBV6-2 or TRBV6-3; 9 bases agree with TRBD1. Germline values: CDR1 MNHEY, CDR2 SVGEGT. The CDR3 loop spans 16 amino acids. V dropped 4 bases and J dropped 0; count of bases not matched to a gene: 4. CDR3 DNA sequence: TGTGCCAGCAGTTCCGGGACAGGGACCTCTGGAAACACCATATATTTT. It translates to CASSSGTGTSGNTIYF.

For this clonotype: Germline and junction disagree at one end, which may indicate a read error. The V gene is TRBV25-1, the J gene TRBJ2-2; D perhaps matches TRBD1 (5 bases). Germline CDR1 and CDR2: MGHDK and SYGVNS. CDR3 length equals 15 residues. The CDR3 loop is CASSRQGWNAGELFF. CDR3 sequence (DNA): TGTGCCAGCAGTCGCCAGGGATGGAACGCCGGGGAGCTGTTTTTT. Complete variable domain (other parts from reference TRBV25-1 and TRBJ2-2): EADIYQTPRYLVIGTGKKITLECSQTMGHDKMYWYQQDPGMELHLIHYSYGVNSTEKGDLSSESTVSRIRTEHFPLTLESARPSHTSQYLCASSRQGWNAGELFFGEGSRLTVL.

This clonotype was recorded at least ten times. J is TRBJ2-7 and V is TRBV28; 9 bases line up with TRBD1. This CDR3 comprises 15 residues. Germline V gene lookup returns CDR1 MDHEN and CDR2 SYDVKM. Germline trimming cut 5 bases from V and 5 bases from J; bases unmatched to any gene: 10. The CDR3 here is CASSPGGTGNNEQYF. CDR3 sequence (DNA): TGTGCCAGCAGTCCAGGTGGGACAGGGAACAACGAGCAGTACTTC.

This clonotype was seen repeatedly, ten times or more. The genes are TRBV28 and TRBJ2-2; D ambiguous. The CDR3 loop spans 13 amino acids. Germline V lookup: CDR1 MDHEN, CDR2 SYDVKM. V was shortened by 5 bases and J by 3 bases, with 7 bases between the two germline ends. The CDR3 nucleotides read TGTGCCAGCAGTGCCACTGACACCGGGGAGCTGTTTTTT. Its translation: CASSATDTGELFF.

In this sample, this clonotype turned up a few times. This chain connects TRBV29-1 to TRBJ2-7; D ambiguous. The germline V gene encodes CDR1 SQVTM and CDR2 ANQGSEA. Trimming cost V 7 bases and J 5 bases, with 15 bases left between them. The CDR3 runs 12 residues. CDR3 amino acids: CSAGNILDEQYF. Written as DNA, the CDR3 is TGCAGCGCTGGGAACATTTTGGACGAGCAGTACTTC.

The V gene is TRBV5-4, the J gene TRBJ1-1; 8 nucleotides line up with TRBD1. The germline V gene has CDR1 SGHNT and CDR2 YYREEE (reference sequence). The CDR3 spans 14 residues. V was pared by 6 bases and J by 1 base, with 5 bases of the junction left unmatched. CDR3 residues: CASKTGTGNTEAFF. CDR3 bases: TGTGCCAGCAAAACCGGGACAGGGAACACTGAAGCTTTCTTT.

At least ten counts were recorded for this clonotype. CDR3 protein: CASTPAGSVNEQFF. DNA of the CDR3: TGTGCCAGCACCCCTGCGGGATCCGTCAATGAGCAGTTCTTC. The chain employs TRBV28 and TRBJ2-1; the D gene is possibly TRBD2 (6 bases). CDR3 length: 14 amino acids. V was shortened by 7 bases and J by 6 bases, with 16 bases between the two germline ends. Germline CDR1 and CDR2: MDHEN and SYDVKM.

The DNA for the CDR3 is TGTGCCAGCTCACCACAAGGCGGGAATGAAAAACTGTTTTTT. This gives the protein CASSPQGGNEKLFF. V gene TRBV18 combines with J gene TRBJ1-4; D is uncertain. Germline V CDR1 and CDR2: KGHSH, LQKENI. The CDR3 totals 14 residues. Trimming cost V 1 base and J 5 bases, with 8 bases left between them.

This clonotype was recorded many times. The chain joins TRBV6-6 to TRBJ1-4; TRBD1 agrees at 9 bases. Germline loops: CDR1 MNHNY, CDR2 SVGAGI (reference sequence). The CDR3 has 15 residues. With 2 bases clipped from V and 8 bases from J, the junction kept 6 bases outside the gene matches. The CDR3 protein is CASSYPPGQGEKLFF. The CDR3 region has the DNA TGTGCCAGCAGTTACCCCCCCGGACAGGGGGAAAAACTGTTTTTT.

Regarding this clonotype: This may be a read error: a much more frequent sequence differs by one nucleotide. The CDR3 sequence: CASSELRDSQETQYF. The CDR3 region has the DNA TGTGCCAGCAGTGAATTAAGGGACAGCCAAGAGACCCAGTACTTC. The V and J genes are TRBV25-1 and TRBJ2-5, with 7 bases identical to TRBD1. V was clipped by 1 base and J by 1 base; unmatched bases: 3. The germline CDR1 and CDR2 sequences are MGHDK and SYGVNS. The CDR3 extends over 15 amino acids.

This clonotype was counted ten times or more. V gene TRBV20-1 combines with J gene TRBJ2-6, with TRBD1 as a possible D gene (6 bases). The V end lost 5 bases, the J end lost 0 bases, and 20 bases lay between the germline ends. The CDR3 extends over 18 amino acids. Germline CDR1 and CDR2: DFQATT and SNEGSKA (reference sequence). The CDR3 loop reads CSAHPGQGSFSGANVLTF. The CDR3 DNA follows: TGCAGTGCTCATCCTGGGCAGGGGTCTTTCTCTGGGGCCAACGTCCTGACTTTC.

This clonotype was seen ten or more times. The CDR3 protein is CASSLSTGGFLHTEAFF. The CDR3 DNA follows: TGTGCCAGCAGTTTATCGACAGGGGGCTTTCTTCACACTGAAGCTTTCTTT. The V call is TRBV27, the J call TRBJ1-1, with TRBD1 matching 10 bases. V shed 0 bases, J shed 3 bases, and the junction held 7 bases outside the gene matches. The germline V gene has CDR1 MNHEY and CDR2 SMNVEV (reference sequence). The CDR3 runs 17 residues.

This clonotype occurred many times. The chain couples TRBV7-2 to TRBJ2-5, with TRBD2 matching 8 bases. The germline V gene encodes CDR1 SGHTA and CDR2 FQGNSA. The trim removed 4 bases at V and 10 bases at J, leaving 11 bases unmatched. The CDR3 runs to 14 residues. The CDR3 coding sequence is TGTGCCAGCAGCTCCCGGGGGGGGCACCCGGACCAGTACTTC. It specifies CASSSRGGHPDQYF.